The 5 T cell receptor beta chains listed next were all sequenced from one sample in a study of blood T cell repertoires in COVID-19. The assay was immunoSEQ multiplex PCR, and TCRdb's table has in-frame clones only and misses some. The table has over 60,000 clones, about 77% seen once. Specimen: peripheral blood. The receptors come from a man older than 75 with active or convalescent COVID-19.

DNA for the CDR3: TGTGCCAGGTCGACAGCACAAGAGACCCAGTACTTC. It yields the protein CARSTAQETQYF. V is TRBV19 and J is TRBJ2-5; D might be TRBD1 (5 bases). Germline V gene lookup returns CDR1 LNHDA and CDR2 SQIVND (reference sequence). Trimming stripped 9 bases from V and 2 bases from J, with 10 bases between. This CDR3 contains 12 residues.

CDR3 nucleotide sequence: TGTGCCAGCAGCTTAGGCACAGGACTAGCGGGAGGGTCCTACGAGCAGTACTTC. This codes for CASSLGTGLAGGSYEQYF. The rearrangement uses TRBV11-2 and TRBJ2-7; 15 bases match TRBD2. V lost 1 base to trimming and J lost 1 base; unmatched junction nucleotides: 5. Germline assignment: CDR1 SGHAT and CDR2 FQNNGV. The CDR3 extends over 18 amino acids.

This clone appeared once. CDR3 nucleotides: TGTGCCAGCAGTGGACTAGCGGCAAACTACGAGCAGTACTTC. Translation: CASSGLAANYEQYF. The genes are TRBV25-1 and TRBJ2-7; the match to TRBD2 covers 9 bases. The CDR3 is 14 residues long. Losses at the gene ends were 4 bases for V and 3 bases for J; bases not matched to a gene: 4. Germline CDR1 MGHDK, CDR2 SYGVNS.

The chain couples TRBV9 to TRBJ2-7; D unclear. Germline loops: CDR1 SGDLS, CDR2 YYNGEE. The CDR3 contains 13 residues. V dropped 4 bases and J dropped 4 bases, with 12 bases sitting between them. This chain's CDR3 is CASSPSGEYEQYF. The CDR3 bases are TGTGCCAGCAGCCCATCCGGAGAATACGAGCAGTACTTC.

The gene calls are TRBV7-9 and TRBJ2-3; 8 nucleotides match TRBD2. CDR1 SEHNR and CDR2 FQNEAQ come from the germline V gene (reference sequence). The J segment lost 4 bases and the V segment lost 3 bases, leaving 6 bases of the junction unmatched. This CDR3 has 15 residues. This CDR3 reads CASSLRGDTSDTQYF. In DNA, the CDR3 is TGTGCCAGCAGCTTGCGGGGGGATACTTCAGATACGCAGTATTTT.